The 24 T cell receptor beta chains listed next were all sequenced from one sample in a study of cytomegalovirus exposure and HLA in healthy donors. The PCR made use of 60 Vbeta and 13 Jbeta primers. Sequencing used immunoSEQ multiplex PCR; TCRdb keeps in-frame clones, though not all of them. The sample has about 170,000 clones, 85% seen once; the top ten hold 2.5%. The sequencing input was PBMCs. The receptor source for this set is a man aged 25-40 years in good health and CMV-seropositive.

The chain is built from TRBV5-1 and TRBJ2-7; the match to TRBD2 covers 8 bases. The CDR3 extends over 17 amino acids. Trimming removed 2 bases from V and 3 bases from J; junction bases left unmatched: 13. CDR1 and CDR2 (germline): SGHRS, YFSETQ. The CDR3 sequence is CASSFYTSGLAYYEQYF. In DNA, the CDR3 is TGCGCCAGCAGCTTTTATACTAGCGGATTGGCTTACTACGAGCAGTACTTC.

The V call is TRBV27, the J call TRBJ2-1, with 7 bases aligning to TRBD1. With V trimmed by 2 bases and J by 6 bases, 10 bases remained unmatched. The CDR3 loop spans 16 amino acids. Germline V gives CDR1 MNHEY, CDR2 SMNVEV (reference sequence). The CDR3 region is CASSLIGAAGGNEQFF. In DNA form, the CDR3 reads TGTGCCAGCAGTTTAATCGGGGCGGCAGGGGGCAATGAGCAGTTCTTC.

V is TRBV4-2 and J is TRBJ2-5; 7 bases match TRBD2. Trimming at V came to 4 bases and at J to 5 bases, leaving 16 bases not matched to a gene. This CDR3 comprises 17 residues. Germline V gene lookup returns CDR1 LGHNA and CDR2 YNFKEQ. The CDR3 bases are TGTGCCAGCAGCCCCTATACGGGGAGGGCCTCTAGGGAGACCCAGTACTTC. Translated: CASSPYTGRASRETQYF.

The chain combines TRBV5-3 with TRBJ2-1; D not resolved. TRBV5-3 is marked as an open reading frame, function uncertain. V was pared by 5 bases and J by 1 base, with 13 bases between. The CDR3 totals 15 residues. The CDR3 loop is CARRHDFYSYNEQFF. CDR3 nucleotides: TGTGCCAGAAGACATGACTTTTATTCCTACAATGAGCAGTTCTTC.

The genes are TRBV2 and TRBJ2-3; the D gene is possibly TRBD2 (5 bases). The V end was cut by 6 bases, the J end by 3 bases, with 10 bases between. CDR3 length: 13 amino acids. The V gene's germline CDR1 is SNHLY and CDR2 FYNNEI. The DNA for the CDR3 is TGTGCCAGCAGCAACCCGGGGACAGATACGCAGTATTTT. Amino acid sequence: CASSNPGTDTQYF. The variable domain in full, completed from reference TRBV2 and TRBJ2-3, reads EPEVTQTPSHQVTQMGQEVILRCVPISNHLYFYWYRQILGQKVEFLVSFYNNEISEKSEIFDDQFSVERPDGSNFTLKIRSTKLEDSAMYFCASSNPGTDTQYFGPGTRLTVL.

The DNA of the CDR3 is TGTGCCAGCAGCCCACAGGGGGCGGGGGACACTGAAGCTTTCTTT. Translated: CASSPQGAGDTEAFF. The V and J genes are TRBV7-9 and TRBJ1-1; 9 bases match TRBD1. CDR1 is SEHNR and CDR2 is FQNEAQ in the germline V gene (reference sequence). Losses at the gene ends were 5 bases for V and 3 bases for J; bases not matched to a gene: 7. The CDR3 consists of 15 residues.

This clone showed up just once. In DNA, the CDR3 is TGTGCCAGCTCACCGGGACTAGCGGGAGGGGATACGCAGTATTTT. This encodes CASSPGLAGGDTQYF. This chain joins TRBV18 and TRBJ2-3, with 16 nucleotides matching TRBD2. The CDR3 is 15 residues long. Germline CDR1 and CDR2: KGHSH and LQKENI. V dropped 3 bases and J dropped 6; count of bases not matched to a gene: 0.

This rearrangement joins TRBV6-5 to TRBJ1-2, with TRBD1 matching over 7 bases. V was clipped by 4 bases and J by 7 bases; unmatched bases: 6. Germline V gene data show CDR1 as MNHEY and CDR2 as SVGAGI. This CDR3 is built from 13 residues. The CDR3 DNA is TGTGCCAGCAGTTCCTGGGACAGACCTGGCTACACCTTC. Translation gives CASSSWDRPGYTF.

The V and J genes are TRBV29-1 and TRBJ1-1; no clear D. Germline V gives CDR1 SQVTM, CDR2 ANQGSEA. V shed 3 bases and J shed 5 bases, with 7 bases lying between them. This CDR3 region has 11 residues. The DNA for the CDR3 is TGCAGCGTTGACTTGGAGACTGAAGCTTTCTTT. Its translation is CSVDLETEAFF.

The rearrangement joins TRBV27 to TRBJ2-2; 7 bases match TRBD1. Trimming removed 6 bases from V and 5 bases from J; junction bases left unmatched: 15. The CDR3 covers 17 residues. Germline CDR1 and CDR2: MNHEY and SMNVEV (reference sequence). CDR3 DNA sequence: TGTGCCAGCAGAAGACAGGGTACTCTTGGCTCTACCGGGGAGCTGTTTTTT. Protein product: CASRRQGTLGSTGELFF.

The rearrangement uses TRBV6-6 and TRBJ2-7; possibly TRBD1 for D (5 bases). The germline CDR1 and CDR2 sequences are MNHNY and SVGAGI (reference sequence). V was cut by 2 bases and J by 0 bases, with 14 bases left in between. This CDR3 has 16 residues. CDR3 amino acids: CASSYGNRIRSYEQYF. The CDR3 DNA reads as TGTGCCAGCAGTTACGGTAACAGGATCCGCTCCTACGAGCAGTACTTC.

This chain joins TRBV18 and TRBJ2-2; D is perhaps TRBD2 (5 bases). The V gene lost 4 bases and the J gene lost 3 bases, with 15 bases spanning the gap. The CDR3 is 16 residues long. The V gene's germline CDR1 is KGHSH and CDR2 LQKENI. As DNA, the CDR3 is TGTGCCAGCTCACGCGAACAAGGAGGAGACACCGGGGAGCTGTTTTTT. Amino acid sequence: CASSREQGGDTGELFF.

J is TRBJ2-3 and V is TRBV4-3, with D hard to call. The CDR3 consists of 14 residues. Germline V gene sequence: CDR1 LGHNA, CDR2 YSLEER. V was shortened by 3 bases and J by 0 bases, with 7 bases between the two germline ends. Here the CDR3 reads CASSHATSTDTQYF. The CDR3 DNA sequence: TGCGCCAGCAGCCACGCTACTAGCACAGATACGCAGTATTTT.

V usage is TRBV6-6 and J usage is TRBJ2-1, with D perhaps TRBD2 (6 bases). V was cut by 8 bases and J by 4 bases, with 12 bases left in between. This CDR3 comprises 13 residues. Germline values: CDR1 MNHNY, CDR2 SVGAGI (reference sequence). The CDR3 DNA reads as TGTGCCAGCTCGGGAGCAGCGTACAATGAGCAGTTCTTC. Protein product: CASSGAAYNEQFF.

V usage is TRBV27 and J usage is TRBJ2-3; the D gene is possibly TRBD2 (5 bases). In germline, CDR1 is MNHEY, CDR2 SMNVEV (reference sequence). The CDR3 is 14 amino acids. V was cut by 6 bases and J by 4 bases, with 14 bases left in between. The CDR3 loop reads CASRASYSPDTQYF. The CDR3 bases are TGTGCCAGCAGAGCTAGCTATTCCCCAGATACGCAGTATTTT.

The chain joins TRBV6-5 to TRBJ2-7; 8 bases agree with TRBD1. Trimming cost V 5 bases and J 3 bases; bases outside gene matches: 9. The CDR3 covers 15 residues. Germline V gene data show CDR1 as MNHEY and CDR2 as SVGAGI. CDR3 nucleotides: TGTGCCAGCAGTGTGTCCGGGACAGGAGGCTACGAGCAGTACGTC. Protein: CASSVSGTGGYEQYV.

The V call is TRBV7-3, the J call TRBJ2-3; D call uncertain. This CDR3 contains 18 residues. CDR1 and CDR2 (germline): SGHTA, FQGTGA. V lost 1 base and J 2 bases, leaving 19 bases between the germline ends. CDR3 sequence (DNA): TGTGCCAGCAGCTTAAATCCCCCGGCGGCCTTACCCACAGATACGCAGTATTTT. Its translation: CASSLNPPAALPTDTQYF.

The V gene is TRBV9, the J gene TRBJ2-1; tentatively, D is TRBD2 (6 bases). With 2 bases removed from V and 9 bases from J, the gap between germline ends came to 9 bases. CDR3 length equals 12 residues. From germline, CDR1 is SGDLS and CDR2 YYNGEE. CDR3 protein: CASSVGGGEQFF. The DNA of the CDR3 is TGTGCCAGCAGCGTCGGGGGAGGTGAGCAGTTCTTC.

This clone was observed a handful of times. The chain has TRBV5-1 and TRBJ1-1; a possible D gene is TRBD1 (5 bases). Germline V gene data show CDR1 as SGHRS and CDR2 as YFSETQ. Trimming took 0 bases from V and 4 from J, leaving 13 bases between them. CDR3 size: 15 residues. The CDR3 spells CASSLAGNGPTEAFF. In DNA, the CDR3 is TGCGCCAGCAGCTTGGCAGGGAATGGTCCCACTGAAGCTTTCTTT.

CDR3 nucleotide sequence: TGTGCCAGCAGGCGACTAGCGAGCATTCAGTACTTC. Encoded protein: CASRRLASIQYF. V usage is TRBV6-5 and J usage is TRBJ2-4, with 8 bases that match TRBD2. V lost 6 bases and J lost 9; bases outside the gene matches: 4. This CDR3 comprises 12 residues. The germline CDR1 and CDR2 sequences are MNHEY and SVGAGI.

The CDR3 sequence: CAWSVNSPGLLHF. The CDR3 coding sequence is TGTGCCTGGAGTGTAAACTCTCCAGGCCTCCTCCACTTT. This chain links TRBV30 with TRBJ1-6, with D uncertain. The CDR3 is 13 residues long. Germline assignment: CDR1 GTSNPN and CDR2 SVGIG (reference sequence). V was shortened by 0 bases and J by 15 bases, with 15 bases between the two germline ends.

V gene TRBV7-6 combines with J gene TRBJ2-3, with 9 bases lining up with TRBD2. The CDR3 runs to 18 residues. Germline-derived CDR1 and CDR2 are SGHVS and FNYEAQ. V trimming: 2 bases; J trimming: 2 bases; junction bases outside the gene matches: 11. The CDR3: CASSLYRLADLSTDTQYF. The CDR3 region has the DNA TGTGCCAGCAGCTTATACCGACTAGCGGATTTATCCACAGATACGCAGTATTTT.

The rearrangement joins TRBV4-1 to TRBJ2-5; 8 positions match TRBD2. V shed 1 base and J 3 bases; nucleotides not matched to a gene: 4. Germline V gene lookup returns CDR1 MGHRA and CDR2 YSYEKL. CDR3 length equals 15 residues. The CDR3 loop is CASSQGVAGKETQYF. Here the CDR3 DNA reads TGCGCCAGCAGCCAAGGGGTAGCGGGGAAAGAGACCCAGTACTTC.

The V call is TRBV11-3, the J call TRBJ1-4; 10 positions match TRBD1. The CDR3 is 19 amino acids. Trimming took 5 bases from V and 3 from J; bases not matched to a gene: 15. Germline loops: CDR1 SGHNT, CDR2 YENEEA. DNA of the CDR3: TGTGCCAGCAGCCCACACCCCCGGGACAGGGGTACGGCTAATGAAAAACTGTTTTTT. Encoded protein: CASSPHPRDRGTANEKLFF.